This T cell receptor beta chain stems from a study of response to subunit inactivated influenza vaccine. This clonotype was picked up a small number of times. Its antigen is still unknown. Trimming removed 5 bases at V and 0 bases at J, with 9 bases between. The CDR3 sequence is 14 residues long. TCRdb reprocessed the RT-PCR reads with MiXCR, giving one entry per CDR3 protein. Counted here are over 150,000 distinct CDR3 sequences, roughly 10% occurring once; the ten biggest clones make up around 40%. Study-wide results and caveats: Each seasonal influenza vaccination, the authors suggested, recruits few new T cells.

The sequence was obtained from a man between 45 and 75 years old who received an inactivated influenza vaccine. This chain uses TRBV12-3 or TRBV12-4 with TRBJ2-3; D gene ambiguous. Here the sequenced sample was CD8+ T cells sorted from PBMCs, taken around 25 months after vaccination. The CDR3 nucleotides are TGTGCCAGCAGTAGTCCAGATAGCACAGATACGCAGTATTTT. It is translated as CASSSPDSTDTQYF.